The next 22 T cell receptor beta chains were all read from a single sample in a study of blood T cell repertoires in COVID-19. Only in-frame clones appear in the TCRdb table, and some are missing; sequencing was by immunoSEQ multiplex PCR. Of roughly 200,000 clones in the sample, roughly four fifths were seen once. The sequencing input was peripheral blood. These receptors came from a man aged 45-65 years with active or convalescent COVID-19.

The rearrangement uses TRBV5-1 and TRBJ1-1; possibly TRBD1 for D (5 bases). This CDR3 comprises 15 residues. Germline V gene lookup returns CDR1 SGHRS and CDR2 YFSETQ. The V gene lost 0 bases and the J gene lost 3 bases, with 12 bases spanning the gap. CDR3 amino acids: CASSLEPGGDTEAFF. CDR3 nucleotide sequence: TGCGCCAGCAGCTTGGAACCCGGGGGGGACACTGAAGCTTTCTTT.

This CDR3 reads CAWSDRRNTEAFF. The DNA for the CDR3 is TGTGCCTGGAGTGACAGGAGGAACACTGAAGCTTTCTTT. V is TRBV30 and J is TRBJ1-1; maybe TRBD1 (5 bases). Germline V gene sequence: CDR1 GTSNPN, CDR2 SVGIG (reference sequence). The ends were cut back, 1 base at V and 1 base at J, with 7 bases in the middle. The CDR3 consists of 13 residues.

This chain connects TRBV30 to TRBJ1-2; D unresolved. Germline values: CDR1 GTSNPN, CDR2 SVGIG (reference sequence). CDR3 length equals 12 residues. Trimming removed 7 bases from V and 8 bases from J, with 17 bases in between. The CDR3 region is CAFRYINHGYTF. The DNA of the CDR3 is TGTGCCTTCCGATACATAAATCACGGCTACACCTTC. Based on the CDR3 plus reference TRBV30 and TRBJ1-2, the full variable domain is SQTIHQWPATLVQPVGSPLSLECTVEGTSNPNLYWYRQAAGRGLQLLFYSVGIGQISSEVPQNLSASRPQDRQFILSSKKLLLSDSGFYLCAFRYINHGYTFGSGTRLTVV.

In the case of this clone: The junction and the germline gene differ at one end; a read error may be behind it. V gene TRBV6-2 or TRBV6-3 combines with J gene TRBJ1-5, with 9 bases that match TRBD1. The germline V gene encodes CDR1 MNHEY and CDR2 SVGEGT. This CDR3 is built from 15 residues. CDR3 bases: TGTGCCAGCAGCTACTCCGGGACAGGGAGTCAGCCCCAGCATTTT. Amino acids: CASSYSGTGSQPQHF.

This chain joins TRBV3-1 (or the pseudogene TRBV3-2) and TRBJ2-7, with a weak D call TRBD2 (5 bases). Between the trimmed V and J ends, which lost 0 bases and 5 bases, there was a span of 11 bases. CDR3 size: 14 residues. Germline loops: CDR1 LGHDT, CDR2 YNNKEL (reference sequence). CDR3 coding DNA: TGTGCCAGCAGCCAAGACCCTATTAGCGACGAGCAGTACTTC. Translation gives CASSQDPISDEQYF.

The chain joins TRBV9 to TRBJ2-6; D possibly corresponds to TRBD2 (5 bases). Germline CDR1 SGDLS, CDR2 YYNGEE. V was cut by 3 bases and J by 1 base, with 8 bases left in between. The length of the CDR3 is 15 residues. CDR3 sequence (DNA): TGTGCCAGCAGCGGCGGGTGGTCTGGGGCCAACGTCCTGACTTTC. This sequence encodes CASSGGWSGANVLTF.

The V gene is TRBV19, the J gene TRBJ2-1, with a possible D match to TRBD1 (6 bases). The germline CDR1 and CDR2 sequences are LNHDA and SQIVND (reference sequence). V was shortened by 1 base and J by 4 bases, with 11 bases between the two germline ends. The CDR3 runs to 15 residues. CDR3 residues: CASSIARGRYNEQFF. CDR3 nucleotides: TGTGCCAGTAGTATAGCCAGGGGACGTTACAATGAGCAGTTCTTC.

J is TRBJ2-3 and V is TRBV7-2, with 9 bases aligning to TRBD1. The CDR3 covers 15 residues. Trimming took 5 bases from V and 1 from J; bases not matched to a gene: 4. Germline loops: CDR1 SGHTA, CDR2 FQGNSA. This CDR3 is CASSLGTGRTDTQYF. CDR3 DNA: TGTGCCAGCAGCCTCGGGACAGGGCGCACAGATACGCAGTATTTT. Combining the CDR3 with reference TRBV7-2 and TRBJ2-3 gives the whole variable domain GAGVSQSPSNKVTEKGKDVELRCDPISGHTALYWYRQSLGQGLEFLIYFQGNSAPDKSGLPSDRFSAERTGGSVSTLTIQRTQQEDSAVYLCASSLGTGRTDTQYFGPGTRLTVL.

Note on this clone: The identical CDR3 is also encoded by other nucleotide sequences in the sample. V gene TRBV12-3 or TRBV12-4 combines with J gene TRBJ1-1; D is perhaps TRBD1 (5 bases). CDR3 length: 13 residues. Between the trimmed V and J ends, which lost 0 bases and 4 bases, there was a span of 6 bases. CDR3 loop: CASSLAGGTEAFF. As DNA, the CDR3 is TGTGCCAGCAGTTTAGCGGGGGGCACTGAAGCTTTCTTT.

A few counts support this clone. The rearrangement uses TRBV6-5 and TRBJ1-5, with D unclear. The CDR3 length is 15 residues. Germline assignment: CDR1 MNHEY and CDR2 SVGAGI. V lost 3 bases, J lost 0 bases, and 9 bases lay in between. The CDR3 region has the DNA TGTGCCAGCAGTTATGACGGGAATAGCAATCAGCCCCAGCATTTT. Translation: CASSYDGNSNQPQHF.

The V gene is TRBV28, the J gene TRBJ1-1; 8 bases agree with TRBD1. The CDR3 has 15 amino acids. Germline-derived CDR1 and CDR2 are MDHEN and SYDVKM. The trim removed 6 bases at V and 5 bases at J, leaving 11 bases unmatched. DNA for the CDR3: TGTGCCAGCAGCTACATCGGACAGGGTAGGACTGAAGCTTTCTTT. Translated, it gives CASSYIGQGRTEAFF.

The genes are TRBV2 and TRBJ2-7, with 12 bases fitting TRBD2. Germline loops: CDR1 SNHLY, CDR2 FYNNEI. The CDR3 totals 14 residues. After removal of 7 bases from V and 4 bases from J, the junction contained 5 bases not matched to a gene. Written as DNA, the CDR3 is TGTGCCAGCAAACTAGCGGGGGGAGGTTACGAGCAGTACTTC. Residues: CASKLAGGGYEQYF.

The chain recombines TRBV15 with TRBJ2-2; D possibly corresponds to TRBD2 (6 bases). CDR3 length: 15 amino acids. Deletions cut 1 base from V and 5 bases from J, with 11 bases between. Germline values: CDR1 LNHNV, CDR2 YYDKDF (reference sequence). CDR3 amino acids: CATSRVAGYTGELFF. Here the CDR3 DNA reads TGTGCCACCAGCAGAGTGGCGGGGTATACCGGGGAGCTGTTTTTT.

The chain recombines TRBV6-5 with TRBJ2-2; unclear D gene. The CDR3 length is 13 residues. In germline, CDR1 is MNHEY, CDR2 SVGAGI. V was trimmed by 2 bases and J by 5 bases, leaving 6 bases between them. CDR3 sequence reads: CASSYSRTGELFF. The CDR3 DNA reads as TGTGCCAGCAGTTACAGCAGGACCGGGGAGCTGTTTTTT.

V usage is TRBV7-2 and J usage is TRBJ1-1, with 7 positions matching TRBD1. This CDR3 comprises 15 residues. V lost 0 bases and J lost 5; bases outside the gene matches: 6. Germline loops: CDR1 SGHTA, CDR2 FQGNSA. The chain's CDR3 is CASSLASTGTTEAFF. DNA for the CDR3: TGTGCCAGCAGCTTAGCGTCGACAGGGACGACTGAAGCTTTCTTT.

The chain recombines TRBV9 with TRBJ2-1; TRBD2 might be the D (7 bases). The CDR3 is made up of 17 amino acids. Trimming removed 4 bases from V and 0 bases from J, with 17 bases in between. The V gene's germline CDR1 is SGDLS and CDR2 YYNGEE. The CDR3 spells CASSPRGGFSSYNEQFF. CDR3 coding DNA: TGTGCCAGCAGCCCGAGGGGGGGCTTCTCCTCCTACAATGAGCAGTTCTTC.

The gene calls are TRBV27 and TRBJ2-3, with 8 bases matching TRBD2. V trimming: 5 bases; J trimming: 3 bases; junction bases outside the gene matches: 7. CDR1 is MNHEY and CDR2 is SMNVEV in the germline V gene (reference sequence). The CDR3 is 15 residues long. In DNA, the CDR3 is TGTGCCAGCAGTCCGGGGGGGACTCAAACAGATACGCAGTATTTT. It yields the protein CASSPGGTQTDTQYF.

The gene calls are TRBV6-6 and TRBJ2-1; D is ambiguous. The germline V and J ends were trimmed by 0 bases and 6 bases, with 12 bases remaining between them. CDR3 length equals 15 residues. Germline assignment: CDR1 MNHNY and CDR2 SVGAGI (reference sequence). CDR3 amino acids: CASSYSTPSGNEQFF. The CDR3, as DNA: TGTGCCAGCAGTTACTCGACTCCCTCGGGCAATGAGCAGTTCTTC.

V usage is TRBV9 and J usage is TRBJ1-3; weak D call: TRBD1 (6 bases). CDR1 is SGDLS, CDR2 YYNGEE, per germline. The CDR3 extends over 16 amino acids. Trimming stripped 0 bases from V and 4 bases from J, with 14 bases between. CDR3 sequence reads: CASSVALTGSGNTIYF. The CDR3 DNA sequence: TGTGCCAGCAGCGTAGCCCTGACAGGTTCAGGAAACACCATATATTTT. Complete variable domain (other parts from reference TRBV9 and TRBJ1-3): DSGVTQTPKHLITATGQRVTLRCSPRSGDLSVYWYQQSLDQGLQFLIQYYNGEERAKGNILERFSAQQFPDLHSELNLSSLELGDSALYFCASSVALTGSGNTIYFGEGSWLTVV.

V is TRBV7-2 and J is TRBJ1-1; D is uncertain. CDR1 and CDR2 (germline): SGHTA, FQGNSA. CDR3 length: 15 residues. The V end was cut by 4 bases, the J end by 5 bases, with 17 bases between. CDR3 amino acids: CASSSQPVPGTEAFF. The CDR3 DNA follows: TGTGCCAGCAGCTCCCAACCGGTCCCGGGTACTGAAGCTTTCTTT.

The chain couples TRBV5-6 to TRBJ2-7, with TRBD1 identical over 9 bases. V trimming: 4 bases; J trimming: 0 bases; junction bases outside the gene matches: 11. In germline, CDR1 is SGHDT, CDR2 YYEEEE. The CDR3 loop spans 17 amino acids. CDR3 nucleotide sequence: TGTGCCAGCAGCGCATTCCGGACAGGGGTGAGCTCCTACGAGCAGTACTTC. Translated: CASSAFRTGVSSYEQYF.

The gene calls are TRBV21-1 and TRBJ1-6; TRBD1, the table's D call, lacks a check against the DNA. TRBV21-1 is marked as a pseudogene. This CDR3 contains 17 residues. CDR3 amino acids: CASSKGRSRSYNSPLHF. Here the CDR3 DNA reads TGTGCCAGCAGCAAAGGCAGGTCACGCTCCTATAATTCACCCCTCCACTTT.